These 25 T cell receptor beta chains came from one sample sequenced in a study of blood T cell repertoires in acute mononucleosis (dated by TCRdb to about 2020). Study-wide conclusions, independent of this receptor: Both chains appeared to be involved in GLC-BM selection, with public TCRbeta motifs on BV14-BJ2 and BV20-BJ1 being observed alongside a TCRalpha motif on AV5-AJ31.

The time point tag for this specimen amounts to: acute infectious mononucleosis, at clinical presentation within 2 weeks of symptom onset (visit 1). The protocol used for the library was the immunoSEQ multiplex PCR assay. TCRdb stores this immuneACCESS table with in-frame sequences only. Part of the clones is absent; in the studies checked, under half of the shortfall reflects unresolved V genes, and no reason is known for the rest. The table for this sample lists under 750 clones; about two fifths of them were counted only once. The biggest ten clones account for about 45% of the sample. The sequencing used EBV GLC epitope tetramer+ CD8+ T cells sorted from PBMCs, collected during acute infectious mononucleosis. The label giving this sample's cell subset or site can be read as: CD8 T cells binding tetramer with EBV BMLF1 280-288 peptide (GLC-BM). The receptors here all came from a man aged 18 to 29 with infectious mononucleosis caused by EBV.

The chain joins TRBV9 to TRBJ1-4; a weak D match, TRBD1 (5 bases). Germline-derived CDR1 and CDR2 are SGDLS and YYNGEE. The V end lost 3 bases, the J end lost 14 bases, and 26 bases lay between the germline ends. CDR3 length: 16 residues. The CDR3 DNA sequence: TGTGCCAGCAGCGACGGACAAGTTGCAACTAATGAATATCTGTTTTTT. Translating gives CASSDGQVATNEYLFF.

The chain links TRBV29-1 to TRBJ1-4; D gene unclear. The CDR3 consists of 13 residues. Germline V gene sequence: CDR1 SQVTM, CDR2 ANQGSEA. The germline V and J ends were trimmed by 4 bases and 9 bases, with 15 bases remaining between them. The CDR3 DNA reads TGCAGCGTTGGCGCCGGGGTCACTAAAAAACTGTTTTTT. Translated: CSVGAGVTKKLFF.

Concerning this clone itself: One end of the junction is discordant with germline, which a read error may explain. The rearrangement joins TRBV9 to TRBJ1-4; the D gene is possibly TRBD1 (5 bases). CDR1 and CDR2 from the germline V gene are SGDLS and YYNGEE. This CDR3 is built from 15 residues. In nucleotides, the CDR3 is TGTGCCAGCAGCGACGGACAAGTTGCAACTAATGAAACTGTTTTT. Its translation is CASSDGQVATNETVF.

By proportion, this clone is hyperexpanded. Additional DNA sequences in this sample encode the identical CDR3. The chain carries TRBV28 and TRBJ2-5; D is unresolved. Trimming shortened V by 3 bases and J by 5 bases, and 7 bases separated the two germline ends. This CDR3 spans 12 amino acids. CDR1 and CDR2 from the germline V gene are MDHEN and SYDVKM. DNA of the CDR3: TGTGCCAGCAGTTTGACTCTGGAGACCCAGTACTTC. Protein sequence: CASSLTLETQYF.

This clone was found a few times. CDR3 in amino acids: CASSQRGSGSVETQYF. The CDR3 DNA reads as TGTGCCAGCAGCCAACGTGGTAGCGGGAGTGTGGAGACCCAGTACTTC. V gene TRBV14 combines with J gene TRBJ2-5; 9 bases agree with TRBD2. The CDR3 has 16 amino acids. V gave up 2 bases and J gave up 5 bases; unmatched junction bases: 9. CDR1 SGHDN and CDR2 FVKESK come from the germline V gene.

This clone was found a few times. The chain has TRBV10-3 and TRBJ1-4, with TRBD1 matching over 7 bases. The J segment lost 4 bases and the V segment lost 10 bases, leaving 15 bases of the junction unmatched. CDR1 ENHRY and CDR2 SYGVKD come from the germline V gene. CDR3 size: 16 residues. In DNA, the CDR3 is TGTGCCAGTCGCGCCCCATCAGACAGGGATAATGAAAAACTGTTTTTT. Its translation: CASRAPSDRDNEKLFF.

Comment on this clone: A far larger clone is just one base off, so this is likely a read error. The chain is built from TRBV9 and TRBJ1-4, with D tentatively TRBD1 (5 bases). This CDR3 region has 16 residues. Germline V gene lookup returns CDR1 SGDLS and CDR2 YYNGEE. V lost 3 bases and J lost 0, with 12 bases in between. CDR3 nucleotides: TGTGCCAGCAGCGGCGGACAAGTTGCAACTAATGAAAAACTGTTTTTT. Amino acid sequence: CASSGGQVATNEKLFF.

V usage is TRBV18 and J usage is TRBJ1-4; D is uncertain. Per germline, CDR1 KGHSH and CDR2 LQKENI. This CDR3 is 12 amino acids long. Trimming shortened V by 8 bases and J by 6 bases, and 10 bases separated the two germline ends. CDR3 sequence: CASSLIYEKLFF. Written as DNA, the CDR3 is TGTGCCAGCAGTTTAATTTATGAAAAACTGTTTTTT.

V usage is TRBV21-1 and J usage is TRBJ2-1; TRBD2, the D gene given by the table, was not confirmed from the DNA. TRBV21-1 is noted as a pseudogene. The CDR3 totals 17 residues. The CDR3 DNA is TGTGCCAGCAGTGAGGTGCTAGCTACACCATCCGACAATGAGCAGTTCTTC. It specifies CASSEVLATPSDNEQFF.

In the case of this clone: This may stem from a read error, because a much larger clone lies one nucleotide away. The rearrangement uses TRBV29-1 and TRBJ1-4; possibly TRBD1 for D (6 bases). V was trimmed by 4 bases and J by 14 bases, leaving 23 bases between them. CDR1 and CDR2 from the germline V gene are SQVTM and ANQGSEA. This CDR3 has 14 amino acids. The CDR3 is CSVGAGGTNDNLFF. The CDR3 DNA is TGCAGCGTTGGCGCCGGGGGCACTAATGATAATCTGTTTTTT.

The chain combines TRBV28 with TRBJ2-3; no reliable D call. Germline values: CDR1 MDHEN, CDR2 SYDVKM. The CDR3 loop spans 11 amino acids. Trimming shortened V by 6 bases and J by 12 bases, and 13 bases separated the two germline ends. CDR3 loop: CASSQTDSQYF. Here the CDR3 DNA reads TGTGCCAGCAGCCAAACAGATAGTCAGTATTTT.

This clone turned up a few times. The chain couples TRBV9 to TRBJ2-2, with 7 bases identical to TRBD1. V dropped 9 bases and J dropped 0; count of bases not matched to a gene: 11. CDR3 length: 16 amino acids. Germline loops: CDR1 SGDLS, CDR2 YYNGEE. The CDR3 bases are TGTGCCATCATCCCTGGGACAGTCTCGAACACCGGGGAGCTGTTTTTT. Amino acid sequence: CAIIPGTVSNTGELFF.

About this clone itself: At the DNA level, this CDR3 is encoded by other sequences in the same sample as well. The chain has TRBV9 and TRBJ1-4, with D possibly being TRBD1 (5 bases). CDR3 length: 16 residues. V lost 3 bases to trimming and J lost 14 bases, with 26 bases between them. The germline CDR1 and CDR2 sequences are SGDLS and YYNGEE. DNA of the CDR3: TGTGCCAGCAGCGACGGACAAGTTGCAACTAATGAAATTCTGTTTTTT. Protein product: CASSDGQVATNEILFF.

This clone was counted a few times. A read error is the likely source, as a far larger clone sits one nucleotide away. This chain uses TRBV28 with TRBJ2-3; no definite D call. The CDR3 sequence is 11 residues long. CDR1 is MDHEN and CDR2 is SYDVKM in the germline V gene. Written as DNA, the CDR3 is TGTTCCAGCAGCCAAACAGATACGCAGTATTTT. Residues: CSSSQTDTQYF.

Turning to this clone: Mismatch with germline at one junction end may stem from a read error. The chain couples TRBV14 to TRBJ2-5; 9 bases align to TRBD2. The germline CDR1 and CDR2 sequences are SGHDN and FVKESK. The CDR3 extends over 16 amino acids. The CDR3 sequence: CASRPRGSGSVETQYF. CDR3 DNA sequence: TGCGCCAGCAGGCCCCGTGGTAGCGGGAGTGTGGAGACCCAGTACTTC.

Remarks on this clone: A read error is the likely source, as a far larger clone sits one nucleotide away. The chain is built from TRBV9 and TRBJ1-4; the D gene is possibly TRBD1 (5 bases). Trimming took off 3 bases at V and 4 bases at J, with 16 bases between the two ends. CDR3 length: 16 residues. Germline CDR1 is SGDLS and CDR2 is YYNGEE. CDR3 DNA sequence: TGTGCCAGCAGCGACGGACAAGTTGCAAATAATGAAAAACTGTTTTTT. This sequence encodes CASSDGQVANNEKLFF.

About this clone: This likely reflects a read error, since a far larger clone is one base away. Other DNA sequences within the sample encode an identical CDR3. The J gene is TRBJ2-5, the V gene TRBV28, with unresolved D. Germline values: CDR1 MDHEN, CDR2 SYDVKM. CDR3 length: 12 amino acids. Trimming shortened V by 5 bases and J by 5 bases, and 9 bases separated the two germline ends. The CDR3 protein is CASSLTLETQYF. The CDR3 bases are TGTGCCAGCAGTCTGACTCTGGAGACCCAGTACTTC. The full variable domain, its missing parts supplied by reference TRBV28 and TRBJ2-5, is DVKVTQSSRYLVKRTGEKVFLECVQDMDHENMFWYRQDPGLGLRLIYFSYDVKMKEKGDIPEGYSVSREKKERFSLILESASTNQTSMYLCASSLTLETQYFGPGTRLLVL.

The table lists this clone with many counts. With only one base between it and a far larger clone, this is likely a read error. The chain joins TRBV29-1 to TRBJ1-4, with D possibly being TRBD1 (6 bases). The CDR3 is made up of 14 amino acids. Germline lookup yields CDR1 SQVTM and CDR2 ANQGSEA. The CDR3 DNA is TGCAGCGTTGGCGCCGGGGGCACTAATGAAAATCTGTTTTTT. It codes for CSVGAGGTNENLFF.

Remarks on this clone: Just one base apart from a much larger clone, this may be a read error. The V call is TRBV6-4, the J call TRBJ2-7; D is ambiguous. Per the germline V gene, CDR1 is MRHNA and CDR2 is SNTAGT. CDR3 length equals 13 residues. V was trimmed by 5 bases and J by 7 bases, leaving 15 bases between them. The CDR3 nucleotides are TGTGCCAGCAGTTTACCCCTCAGTGGGGAGCAGTACTTC. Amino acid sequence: CASSLPLSGEQYF.

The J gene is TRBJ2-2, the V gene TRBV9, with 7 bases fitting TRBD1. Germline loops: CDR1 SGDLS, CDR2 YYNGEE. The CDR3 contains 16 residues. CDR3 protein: CVCSPGTVSNTGELFF. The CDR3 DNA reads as TGTGTTTGCAGCCCTGGGACAGTCTCGAACACCGGGGAGCTGTTTTTT.

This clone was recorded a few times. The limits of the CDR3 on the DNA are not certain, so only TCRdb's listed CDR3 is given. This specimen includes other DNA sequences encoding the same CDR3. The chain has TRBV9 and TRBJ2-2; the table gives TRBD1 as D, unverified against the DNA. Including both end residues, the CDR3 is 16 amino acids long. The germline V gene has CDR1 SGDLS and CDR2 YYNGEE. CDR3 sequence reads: CASSPGTVSNTGSCFF.

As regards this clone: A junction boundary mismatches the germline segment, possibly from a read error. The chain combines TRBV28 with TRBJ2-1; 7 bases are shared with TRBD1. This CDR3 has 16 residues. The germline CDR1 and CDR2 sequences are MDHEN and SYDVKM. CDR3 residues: CASCFPRGISYYEQFF. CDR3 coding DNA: TGTGCCAGCTGTTTTCCCAGGGGGATCTCCTACTATGAGCAGTTCTTC. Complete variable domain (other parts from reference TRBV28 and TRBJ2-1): DVKVTQSSRYLVKRTGEKVFLECVQDMDHENMFWYRQDPGLGLRLIYFSYDVKMKEKGDIPEGYSVSREKKERFSLILESASTNQTSMYLCASCFPRGISYYEQFFGPGTRLTVL.

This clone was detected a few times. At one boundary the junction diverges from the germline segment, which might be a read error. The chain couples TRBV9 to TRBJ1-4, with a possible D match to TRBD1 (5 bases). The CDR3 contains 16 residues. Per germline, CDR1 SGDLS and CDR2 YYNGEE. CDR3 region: CASSDGQVSNNEKLFF. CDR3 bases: TGTGCCAGCAGCGACGGACAAGTTTCAAATAATGAAAAACTTTTTTTT.

The CDR3: CASSVGTGISYEQYF. The CDR3 DNA follows: TGTGCCAGCAGCGTAGGGACAGGAATCTCCTACGAGCAGTACTTC. V gene TRBV14 combines with J gene TRBJ2-7; 8 bases line up with TRBD1. Germline assignment: CDR1 SGHDN and CDR2 FVKESK. J lost 0 bases, V lost 5 bases, and 6 bases had no gene match. The CDR3 loop spans 15 amino acids.

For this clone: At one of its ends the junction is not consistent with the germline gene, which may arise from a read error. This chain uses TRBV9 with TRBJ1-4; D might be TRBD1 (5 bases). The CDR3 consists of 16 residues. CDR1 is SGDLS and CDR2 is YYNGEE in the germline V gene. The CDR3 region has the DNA TGTGCCAGCAGCGACGGACAAGTTGCTACTATTGAAAAACTGTTTTTT. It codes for CASSDGQVATIEKLFF. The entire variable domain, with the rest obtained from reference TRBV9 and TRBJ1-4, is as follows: DSGVTQTPKHLITATGQRVTLRCSPRSGDLSVYWYQQSLDQGLQFLIQYYNGEERAKGNILERFSAQQFPDLHSELNLSSLELGDSALYFCASSDGQVATIEKLFFGSGTQLSVL.